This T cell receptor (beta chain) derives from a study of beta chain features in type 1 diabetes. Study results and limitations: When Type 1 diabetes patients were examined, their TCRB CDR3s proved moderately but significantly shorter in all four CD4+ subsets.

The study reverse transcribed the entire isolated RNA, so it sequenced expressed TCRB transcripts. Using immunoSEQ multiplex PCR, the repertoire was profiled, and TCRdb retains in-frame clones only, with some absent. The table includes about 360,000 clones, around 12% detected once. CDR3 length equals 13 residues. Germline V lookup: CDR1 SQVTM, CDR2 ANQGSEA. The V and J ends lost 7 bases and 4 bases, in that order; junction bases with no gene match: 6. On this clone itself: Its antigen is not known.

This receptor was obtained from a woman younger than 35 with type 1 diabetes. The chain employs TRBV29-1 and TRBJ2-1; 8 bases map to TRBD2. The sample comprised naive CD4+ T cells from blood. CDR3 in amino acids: CSGVAGRYNEQFF. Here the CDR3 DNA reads TGCAGCGGTGTAGCGGGGAGGTACAATGAGCAGTTCTTC.